The 20 T cell receptor beta chains below were found in one sample sequenced in a study of monozygotic twins with inflammatory bowel disease. TCRdb reprocessed the 5' RACE reads, with one entry per CDR3 protein and no DNA. In all, the sample yields approximately 400,000 distinct CDR3 sequences. The sample consisted of blood. These receptors were taken from a human donor with ulcerative colitis or Crohn's disease, or a healthy co-twin of an affected twin (not recorded which).

The V and J genes are TRBV5-5 and TRBJ1-2; TCRdb selects TRBD1, and the lack of DNA leaves this call unchecked. This CDR3 is built from 14 residues. Germline CDR1 SGHKS, CDR2 YYEKEE (reference sequence). CDR3 protein: CASSLARMPGGYTF.

This chain connects TRBV7-8 to TRBJ2-1; the D call of TRBD1 rests on TCRdb alone, since no DNA is present to check it. The CDR3 loop spans 13 amino acids. CDR1 is SGHVS, CDR2 FQNEAQ, per germline. The CDR3: CASSPPVGSEQFF.

The V and J genes are TRBV7-9 and TRBJ1-4; TCRdb returns TRBD1, unconfirmable since there is no DNA. CDR1 is SEHNR, CDR2 FQNEAQ, per germline (reference sequence). There are 15 residues in the CDR3. The CDR3 loop reads CASSSSPTGNEKLFF.

The chain combines TRBV25-1 with TRBJ2-7. CDR3 size: 11 residues. Germline V gives CDR1 MGHDK, CDR2 SYGVNS. CDR3 region: CASSDGHKGYF.

The rearrangement uses TRBV3-1 and TRBJ2-2; TCRdb gives TRBD2 as the D gene, but with no DNA this cannot be confirmed. The CDR3 runs 16 residues. Looked up from germline, CDR1 is LGHDT and CDR2 is YNNKEL (reference sequence). The CDR3 spells CASSQDRAPPPGELFF.

The gene calls are TRBV28 and TRBJ1-6; TCRdb indicates TRBD1, and absent DNA this call remains unverified. The germline V gene encodes CDR1 MDHEN and CDR2 SYDVKM. The CDR3 consists of 14 residues. The CDR3 is CASSRTGKGSPLHF.

The chain uses TRBV27 and TRBJ1-6; the TCRdb D gene call, TRBD1, has no DNA to confirm it. Germline CDR1 and CDR2: MNHEY and SMNVEV (reference sequence). This CDR3 spans 15 amino acids. The CDR3: CASSFGTGLNSPLHF.

The rearrangement joins TRBV3-1 to TRBJ2-7; absent DNA, TCRdb's TRBD2 call cannot be checked. This CDR3 is 14 amino acids long. Germline CDR1 reads LGHDT; CDR2 reads YNNKEL (reference sequence). Here the CDR3 reads CASSRTSYYYEQYF.

V gene TRBV7-9 combines with J gene TRBJ2-5; the D call from TCRdb, TRBD2, cannot be confirmed without DNA. Germline V gene sequence: CDR1 SEHNR, CDR2 FQNEAQ (reference sequence). The CDR3 consists of 14 residues. CDR3 region: CASSSLGPGVTQYF.

The chain uses TRBV9 and TRBJ2-5; TCRdb names TRBD1, which stays unverified in the absence of DNA. Germline values: CDR1 SGDLS, CDR2 YYNGEE. The length of the CDR3 is 14 residues. This CDR3 is CASSVDRVEETQYF.

The chain uses TRBV20-1 and TRBJ2-7; the D call from TCRdb, TRBD2, cannot be confirmed without DNA. CDR1 DFQATT and CDR2 SNEGSKA come from the germline V gene (reference sequence). The CDR3 has 14 amino acids. This chain's CDR3 is CSARPSGPSYEQYF.

V usage is TRBV6-1 and J usage is TRBJ2-6. The CDR3 spans 14 residues. The V gene's germline CDR1 is MNHNS and CDR2 SASEGT. This CDR3 reads CASRPDSGANVLTF.

This chain uses TRBV14 with TRBJ2-2; as DNA is missing, the TRBD1 call by TCRdb cannot be tested. Germline values: CDR1 SGHDN, CDR2 FVKESK. This CDR3 contains 15 residues. The CDR3 loop reads CASSQDRGYTGELFF.

The gene calls are TRBV11-2 and TRBJ2-5; TCRdb calls TRBD2, which cannot be checked without DNA. Looked up from germline, CDR1 is SGHAT and CDR2 is FQNNGV. This CDR3 comprises 18 residues. The CDR3 here is CASSAKALAEVSQETQYF.

V and J are TRBV7-9 and TRBJ2-3. Germline CDR1 is SEHNR and CDR2 is FQNEAQ (reference sequence). This CDR3 region has 11 residues. CDR3 residues: CASESSGWQYF.

The genes are TRBV20-1 and TRBJ2-5; the D call from TCRdb, TRBD1, cannot be confirmed without DNA. The CDR3 totals 14 residues. Germline-derived CDR1 and CDR2 are DFQATT and SNEGSKA (reference sequence). The CDR3 is CSARGTGRGETQYF.

The chain links TRBV3-1 to TRBJ2-1; there is no DNA to check the TCRdb D call of TRBD1. The CDR3 is 14 residues long. Germline values: CDR1 LGHDT, CDR2 YNNKEL (reference sequence). The CDR3 spells CASSQERQYNEQFF.

The chain has TRBV6-1 and TRBJ1-2. Germline V gives CDR1 MNHNS, CDR2 SASEGT. CDR3 length: 14 residues. CDR3 amino acids: CASSESTYRYGYTF.

V usage is TRBV6-2 or TRBV6-3 and J usage is TRBJ2-1; the TRBD2 assignment by TCRdb is unverifiable without DNA. This CDR3 contains 14 residues. In germline, CDR1 is MNHEY, CDR2 SVGEGT. The CDR3: CASSPSAGVNEQFF.

This chain links TRBV12-3 or TRBV12-4 with TRBJ2-1. This CDR3 contains 14 residues. CDR3 loop: CASSSSGSYNEQFF.